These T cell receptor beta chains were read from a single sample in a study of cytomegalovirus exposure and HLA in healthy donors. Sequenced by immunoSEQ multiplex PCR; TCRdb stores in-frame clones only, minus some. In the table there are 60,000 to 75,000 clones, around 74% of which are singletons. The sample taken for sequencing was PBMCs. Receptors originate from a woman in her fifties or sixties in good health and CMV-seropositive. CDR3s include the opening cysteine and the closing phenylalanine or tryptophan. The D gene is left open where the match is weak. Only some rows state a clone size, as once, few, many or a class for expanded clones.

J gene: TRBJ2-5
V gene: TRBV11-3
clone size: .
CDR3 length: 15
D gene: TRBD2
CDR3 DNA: TGTGCCAGCAGCAGAATAGCGGGAGAGGGAGAGACCCAGTACTTC
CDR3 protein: CASSRIAGEGETQYF

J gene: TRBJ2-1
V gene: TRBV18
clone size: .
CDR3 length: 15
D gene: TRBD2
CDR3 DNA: TGTGCCAGCTCAGAAGGGGCTAGCGGGGACAATGAGCAGTTCTTC
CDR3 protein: CASSEGASGDNEQFF

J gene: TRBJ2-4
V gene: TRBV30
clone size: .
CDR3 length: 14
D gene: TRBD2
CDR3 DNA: TGTGCCTGGAGGGCTCGGGCGGGGGGCTACATTCAGTACTTC
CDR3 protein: CAWRARAGGYIQYF

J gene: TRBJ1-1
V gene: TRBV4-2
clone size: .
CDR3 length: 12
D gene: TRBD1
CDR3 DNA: TGTGCCAGCAGCGGGAACAGGGGGGAAGCTTTCTTT
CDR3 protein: CASSGNRGEAFF

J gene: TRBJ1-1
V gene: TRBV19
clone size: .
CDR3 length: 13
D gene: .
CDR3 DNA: TGTGCCAGTAGTAGGGATGCGGGCACTGAAGCTTTCTTT
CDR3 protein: CASSRDAGTEAFF

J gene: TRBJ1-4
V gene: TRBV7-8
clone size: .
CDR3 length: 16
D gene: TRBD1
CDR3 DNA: TGTGCCAGCAGCTCCTCCCCGGGACAGGGGAATGAAAAACTGTTTTTT
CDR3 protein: CASSSSPGQGNEKLFF

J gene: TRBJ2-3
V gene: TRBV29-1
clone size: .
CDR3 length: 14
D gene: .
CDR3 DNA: TGCAGCCGATCCCGGTGCAGGGGCACAGATACGCAGTATTTT
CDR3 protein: CSRSRCRGTDTQYF

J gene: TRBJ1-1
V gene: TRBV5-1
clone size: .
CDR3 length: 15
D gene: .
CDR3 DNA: TGCGCCAGCAGCCTTCAGGCGGGGCGGGGGGGGGAAGCTTTCTTT
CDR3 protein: CASSLQAGRGGEAFF

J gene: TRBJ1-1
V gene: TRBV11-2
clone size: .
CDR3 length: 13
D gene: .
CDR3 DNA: TGTGCCAGCAGCTTGAGCTTGTCATCTGAAGCTTTCTTT
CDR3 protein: CASSLSLSSEAFF

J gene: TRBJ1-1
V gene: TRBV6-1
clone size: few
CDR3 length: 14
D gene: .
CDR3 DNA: TGTGCCAGCAGTGTCCCCGGAGGGAACACTGAAGCTTTCTTT
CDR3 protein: CASSVPGGNTEAFF

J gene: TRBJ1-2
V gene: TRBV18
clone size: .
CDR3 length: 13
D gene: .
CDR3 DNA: TGTGCCAGCTCACCGAGCGATAACTATGGCTACACCTTC
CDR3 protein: CASSPSDNYGYTF

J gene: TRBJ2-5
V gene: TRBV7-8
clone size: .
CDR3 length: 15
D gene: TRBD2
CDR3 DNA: TGTGCCAGCAGCTTCCCAACTAGCGGGGCAGAGACCCAGTACTTC
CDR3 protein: CASSFPTSGAETQYF

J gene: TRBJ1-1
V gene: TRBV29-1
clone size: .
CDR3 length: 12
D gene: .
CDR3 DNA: TGCAGCGTTGAGAGAGCGAACACTGAAGCTTTCTTT
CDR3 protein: CSVERANTEAFF

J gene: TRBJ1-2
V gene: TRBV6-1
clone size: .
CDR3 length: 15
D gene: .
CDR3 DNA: TGTGACAGCAGTGAAATAAGTACAGGGCGCTATGGCTACACCTTC
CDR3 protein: CDSSEISTGRYGYTF

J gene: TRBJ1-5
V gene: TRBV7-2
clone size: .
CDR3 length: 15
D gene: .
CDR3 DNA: TGTGCCAGCAGCGCGATCCTTGGAGGAAATCAGCCCCAGCATTTT
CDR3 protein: CASSAILGGNQPQHF

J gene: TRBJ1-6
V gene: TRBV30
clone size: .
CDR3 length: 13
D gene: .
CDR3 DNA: TGTGCCTGGAGTGTAAGTCAGAATTCCCCCCTCCACTTT
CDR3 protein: CAWSVSQNSPLHF

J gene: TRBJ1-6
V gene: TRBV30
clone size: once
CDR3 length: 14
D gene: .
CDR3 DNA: TGTGCCTGGAGGCTCAAGGGGGGGAATTCACCCCTCCACTTT
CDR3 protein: CAWRLKGGNSPLHF

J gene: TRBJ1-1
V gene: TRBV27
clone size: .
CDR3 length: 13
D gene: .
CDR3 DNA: TGTGCCAGCAGTTTAGGGACATCGTCTAGTGCTTTCTTT
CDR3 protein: CASSLGTSSSAFF

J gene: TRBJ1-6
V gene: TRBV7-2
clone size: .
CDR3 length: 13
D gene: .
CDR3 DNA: TGTGCCAGCAGCTTAGCGCGGGATTCACCCCTCCACTTT
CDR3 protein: CASSLARDSPLHF

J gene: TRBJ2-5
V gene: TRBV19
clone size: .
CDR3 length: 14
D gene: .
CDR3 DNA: TGTGCCAGTAGTCCCAACAGGGTTAGAGAGACCCAGTACTTC
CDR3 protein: CASSPNRVRETQYF

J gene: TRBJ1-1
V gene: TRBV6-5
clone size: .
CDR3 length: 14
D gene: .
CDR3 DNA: TGTGCCAGCAGTTCGATATCCCCCCAGGGTGAAGCTTTCTTT
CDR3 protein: CASSSISPQGEAFF

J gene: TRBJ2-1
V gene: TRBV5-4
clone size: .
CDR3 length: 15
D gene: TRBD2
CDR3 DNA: TGTGCCAGCAGCTTGGCGTGGGGGGGGTACAATGAGCAGTTCTTC
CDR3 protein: CASSLAWGGYNEQFF

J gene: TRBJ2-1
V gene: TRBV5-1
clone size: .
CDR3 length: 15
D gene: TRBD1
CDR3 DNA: TGCGCCAGCAGCCCGGACGGACAGGGTTACAATGAGCAGTTCTTC
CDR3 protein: CASSPDGQGYNEQFF

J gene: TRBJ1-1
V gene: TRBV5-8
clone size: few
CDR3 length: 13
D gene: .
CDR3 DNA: TGTGCCAGCAGCTCAAAGGGGAGGGCTGAAGCTTTCTTT
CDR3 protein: CASSSKGRAEAFF

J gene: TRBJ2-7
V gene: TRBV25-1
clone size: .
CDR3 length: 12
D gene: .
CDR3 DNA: TGTGCCAGCAGGGCAGGGTATGACGAGCAGTACTTC
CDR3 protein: CASRAGYDEQYF

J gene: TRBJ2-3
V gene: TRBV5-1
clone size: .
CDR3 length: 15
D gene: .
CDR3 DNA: TGCGCCAGCAGCTTGGCCTCCAGGTCCACAGATACGCAGTATTTT
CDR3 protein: CASSLASRSTDTQYF

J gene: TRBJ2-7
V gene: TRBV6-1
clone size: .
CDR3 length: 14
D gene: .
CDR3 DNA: TGTGCCAGCAGTGGAAAGCGACAGAGCTACGAGCAGTACTTC
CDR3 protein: CASSGKRQSYEQYF

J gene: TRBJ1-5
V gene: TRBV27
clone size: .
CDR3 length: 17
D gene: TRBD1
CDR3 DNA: TGTGCCAGCAGTTCGGGACAGGGGTTCTATAGCAATCAGCCCCAGCATTTT
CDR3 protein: CASSSGQGFYSNQPQHF

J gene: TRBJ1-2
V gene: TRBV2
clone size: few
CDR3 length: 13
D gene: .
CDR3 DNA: TGTGCAGGGGCTAAGGGGCCAAACTATGGCTACACCTTC
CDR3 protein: CAGAKGPNYGYTF

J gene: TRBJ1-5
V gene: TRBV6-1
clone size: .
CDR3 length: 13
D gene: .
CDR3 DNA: TGTGACAGCAGTGAGACTGTTTATCAGCCCCAGCATTTT
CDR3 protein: CDSSETVYQPQHF

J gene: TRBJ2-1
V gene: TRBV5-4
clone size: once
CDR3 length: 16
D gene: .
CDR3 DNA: TGTGCCAGCAGTTCCGGTTCTAGCAGGTCCTACAATGAGCAGTTCTTC
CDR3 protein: CASSSGSSRSYNEQFF

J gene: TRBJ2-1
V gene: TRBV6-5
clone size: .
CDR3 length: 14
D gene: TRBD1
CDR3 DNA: TGTGCCAGCAAAGGGACAGGGGGCAAGAGTGAGCAGTTCTTC
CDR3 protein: CASKGTGGKSEQFF

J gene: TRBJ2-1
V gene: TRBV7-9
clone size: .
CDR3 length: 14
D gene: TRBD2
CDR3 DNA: TGTGCCATCGCCGGGACTAGCGGGAGCAATGAGCAGTTCTTC
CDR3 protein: CAIAGTSGSNEQFF

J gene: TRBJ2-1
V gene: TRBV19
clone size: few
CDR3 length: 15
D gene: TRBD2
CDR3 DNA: TGTGCCAGTAGGGCCTCGGGACTACCCCACAATGAGCAGTTCTTC
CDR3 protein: CASRASGLPHNEQFF

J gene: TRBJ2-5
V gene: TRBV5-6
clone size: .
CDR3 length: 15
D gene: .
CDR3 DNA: TGTGCCAGCAGCAAGGCGGCGGGACTTCAAGAGACCCAGTACTTC
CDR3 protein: CASSKAAGLQETQYF

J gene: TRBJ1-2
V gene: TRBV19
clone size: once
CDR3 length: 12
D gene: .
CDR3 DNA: TGTGCCAGTAGCCCGGGGAACTATGGCTACACCTTC
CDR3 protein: CASSPGNYGYTF

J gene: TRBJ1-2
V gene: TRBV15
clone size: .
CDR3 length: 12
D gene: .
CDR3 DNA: TGTGCCACCAGCAGGGCAGGCTATGGCTACACCTTC
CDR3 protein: CATSRAGYGYTF